The following is a T cell receptor beta chain sequence with its context. This clonotype occurred many times. Which antigen it targets is not known. No base qualities exist here, and no much larger clone lies one base off it. A patient counted as having stable Graves' hyperthyroidism if no progression to ophthalmopathy occurred over 18 months of follow-up. Hyperthyroidism patients were newly diagnosed, with disease duration under 2 months, and aged 18 to 65 years. Any patient with an uncontrolled infection, another autoimmune disease, pregnancy or lactation was excluded. Diagnoses relied on clinical symptoms, serum thyroxine and TRAb, thyroid ultrasound and orbital computed tomography. Ficoll-Paque density gradient centrifugation was used to isolate PBMCs from around 10 ml of fresh peripheral blood. Total RNA was extracted with Trizol reagent, and quality was checked on an Agilent 2100 Bioanalyzer.

Via the germline V gene (reference sequence), CDR1 is LGHDT and CDR2 YNNKEL. The CDR3 runs 16 residues from the cysteine to the phenylalanine. Just the 48-base CDR3 DNA is kept, in frame starting at base 1. V and J lose 3 bases and 2 bases, and a span of 17 bases separates them. This entry belongs to a study of T cells in Graves' hyperthyroidism and ophthalmopathy (dated by TCRdb to the late 2010s). In terms of the full investigation: Peripheral blood was sampled at the time of initial diagnosis, prior to any treatment. A discovery cohort of about a hundred patients, roughly 43 with Graves' ophthalmopathy and 57 with stable Graves' hyperthyroidism, was used to find distinguishing TCR V-J signatures. Prospective prediction of ophthalmopathy was tested in an independent validation cohort of 18 to 20 hyperthyroidism patients and 17 patients who later progressed to ophthalmopathy. The paper reports TCR Vbeta CDR3 sequencing of fewer than 150 peripheral blood samples: 43 ophthalmopathy, under 80 hyperthyroidism and roughly 17 progressor patients. After blood sampling, hyperthyroidism patients were treated with methimazole at a starting dose of 30 mg daily, and ophthalmopathy patients were treated with high-dose intravenous methylprednisolone. For training and testing, the 110 or so patients in the discovery cohort were randomly divided in a 7:3 ratio. Thyroid tissue and blood T-cell repertoires from six Graves' hyperthyroidism patients were also compared in the study.

What the authors observed across the whole study: Most expanded thyroid clonotypes (frequency above 0.001) were also detected in blood, suggesting blood repertoires may reflect thyroid immune responses. A model built on a 13 V-J signature distinguished ophthalmopathy from stable hyperthyroidism, reaching 87.88% sensitivity and about 81% specificity in cross-validation and 80%/75% in testing. No statistical method was used to fix the sample size in advance, and group allocation was not hidden from the investigators. In validation, the model predicted progression to ophthalmopathy with roughly 70% sensitivity and less than 80% specificity, a median of around 6.6 months before onset.

TCR beta CDR3 regions were amplified from RNA transcripts. For the first round of RT-PCR on the TCR CDR3, the HTBI primer set was used together with the Qiagen OneStep RT-PCR kit. A second multiplex PCR round built the libraries, followed by size selection and purification. Paired-end sequencing of the libraries was performed with 100 bp reads on an Illumina HiSeq2000. In the paper's pipeline: SOAPnuke was used to process the raw data, with reads discarded if the reads contained adapters or uncalled bases, had a mean Phred below 15, or lacked an exact constant-primer or identifier match. COPE v1.2.5 was used to merge the high-quality paired reads, and each unique nucleotide sequence was defined as a clonotype. Clonotypes were aligned to IMGT TRBV, TRBD and TRBJ reference segments using MiTCR v1.1. The analysis was restricted to V-J combinations with a frequency above 0.0001, which together covered approximately 99% of the repertoires. The TCS score was defined as F50 (clonal expansion) divided by E x V (chaos), with BLOSUM62-based TCRdist calculated between CDR3 peptides within each V-J. Welch's t-statistics and random forest reduced around 520 V-J features to 10 to 15, which were used in a naive Bayes classifier (R e1071). In TCRdb, the public reads were trimmed at Q25 with fastp and aligned with MiXCR, with productive beta chains retained. Rows are combined by CDR3 protein, so each entry shows the most common genes and DNA. These V and J calls are TCRdb output, not the study's own analysis. This sample is represented by about 350,000 distinct CDR3 sequences; about 15% of them were singletons. The biggest ten clones account for 20% to 25% of the sample.

This sequence originates from a woman aged 25 to 39 with Graves' hyperthyroidism. The sequenced material came from blood. Here the chain combines TRBV3-1 and TRBJ2-7, with a tentative D gene TRBD2 over 6 matching bases. The CDR3 region: CASSHDRAGFPYEQYF. Read as DNA, the sequence is TGTGCCAGCAGCCACGACCGGGCGGGATTCCCCTACGAGCAGTACTTC.